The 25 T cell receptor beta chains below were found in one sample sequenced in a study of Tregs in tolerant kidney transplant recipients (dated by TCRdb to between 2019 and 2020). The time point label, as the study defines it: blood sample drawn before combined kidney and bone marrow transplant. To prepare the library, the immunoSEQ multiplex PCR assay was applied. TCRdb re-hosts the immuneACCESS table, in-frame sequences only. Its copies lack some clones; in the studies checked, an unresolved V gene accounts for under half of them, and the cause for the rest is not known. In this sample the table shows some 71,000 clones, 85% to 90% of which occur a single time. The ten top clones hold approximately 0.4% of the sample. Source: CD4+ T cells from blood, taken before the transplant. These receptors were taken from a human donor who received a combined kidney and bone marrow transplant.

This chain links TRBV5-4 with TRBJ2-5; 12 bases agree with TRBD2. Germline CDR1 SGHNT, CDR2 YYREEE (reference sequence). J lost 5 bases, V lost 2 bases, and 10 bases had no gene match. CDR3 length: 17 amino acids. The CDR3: CASSLLAGGFGGETQYF. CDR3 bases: TGTGCCAGCAGCTTACTAGCGGGAGGTTTTGGGGGGGAGACCCAGTACTTC. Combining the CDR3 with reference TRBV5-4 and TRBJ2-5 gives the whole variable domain ETGVTQSPTHLIKTRGQQVTLRCSSQSGHNTVSWYQQALGQGPQFIFQYYREEENGRGNFPPRFSGLQFPNYSSELNVNALELDDSALYLCASSLLAGGFGGETQYFGPGTRLLVL.

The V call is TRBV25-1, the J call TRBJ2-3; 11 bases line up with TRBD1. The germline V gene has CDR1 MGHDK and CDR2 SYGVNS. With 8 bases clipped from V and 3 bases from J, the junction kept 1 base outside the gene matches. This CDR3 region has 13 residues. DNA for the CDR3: TGTGCCAGCCGGGACAGGGGGACAGATACGCAGTATTTT. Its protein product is CASRDRGTDTQYF.

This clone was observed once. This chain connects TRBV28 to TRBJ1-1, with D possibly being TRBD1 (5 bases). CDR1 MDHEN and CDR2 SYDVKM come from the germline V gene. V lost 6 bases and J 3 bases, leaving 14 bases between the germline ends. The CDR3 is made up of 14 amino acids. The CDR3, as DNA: TGTGCCAGCAGCCAGGGAGGATTCGACACTGAAGCTTTCTTT. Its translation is CASSQGGFDTEAFF.

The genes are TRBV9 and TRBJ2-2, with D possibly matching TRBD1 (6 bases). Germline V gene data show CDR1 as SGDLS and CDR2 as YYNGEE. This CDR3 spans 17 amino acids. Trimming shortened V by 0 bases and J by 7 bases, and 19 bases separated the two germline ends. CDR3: CASSVGKTLQGIGELFF. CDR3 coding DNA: TGTGCCAGCAGCGTAGGGAAGACGTTACAGGGCATCGGGGAGCTGTTTTTT.

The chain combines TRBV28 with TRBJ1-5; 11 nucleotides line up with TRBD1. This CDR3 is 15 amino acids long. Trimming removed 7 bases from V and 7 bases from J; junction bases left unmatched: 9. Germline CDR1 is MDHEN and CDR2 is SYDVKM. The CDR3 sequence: CASNFGQGAHQPQHF. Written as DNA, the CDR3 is TGTGCCAGCAACTTTGGACAGGGGGCTCACCAGCCCCAGCATTTT.

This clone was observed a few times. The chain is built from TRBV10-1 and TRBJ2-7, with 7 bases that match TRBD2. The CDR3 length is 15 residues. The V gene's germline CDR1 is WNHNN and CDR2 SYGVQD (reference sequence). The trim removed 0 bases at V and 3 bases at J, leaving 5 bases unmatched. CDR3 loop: CASSESGGAVYEQYF. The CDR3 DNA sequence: TGCGCCAGCAGTGAGTCGGGAGGGGCCGTCTACGAGCAGTACTTC.

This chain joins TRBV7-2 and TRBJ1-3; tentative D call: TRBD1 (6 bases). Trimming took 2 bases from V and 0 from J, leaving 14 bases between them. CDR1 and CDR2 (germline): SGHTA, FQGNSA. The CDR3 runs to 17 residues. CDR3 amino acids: CASSLTGPNNSGNTIYF. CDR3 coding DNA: TGTGCCAGCAGCTTAACAGGGCCTAACAACTCTGGAAACACCATATATTTT.

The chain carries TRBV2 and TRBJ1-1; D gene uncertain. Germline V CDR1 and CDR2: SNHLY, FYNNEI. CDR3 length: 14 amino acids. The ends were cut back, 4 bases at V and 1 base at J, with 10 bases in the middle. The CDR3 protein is CASSVSSGNTEAFF. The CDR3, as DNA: TGTGCCAGCAGTGTTTCTTCAGGGAACACTGAAGCTTTCTTT. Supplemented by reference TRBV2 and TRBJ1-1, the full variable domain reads EPEVTQTPSHQVTQMGQEVILRCVPISNHLYFYWYRQILGQKVEFLVSFYNNEISEKSEIFDDQFSVERPDGSNFTLKIRSTKLEDSAMYFCASSVSSGNTEAFFGQGTRLTVV.

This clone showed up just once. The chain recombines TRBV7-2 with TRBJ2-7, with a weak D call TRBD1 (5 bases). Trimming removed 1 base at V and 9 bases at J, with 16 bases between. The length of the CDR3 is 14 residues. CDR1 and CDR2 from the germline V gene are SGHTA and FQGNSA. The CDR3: CASSLGGPMGGQYF. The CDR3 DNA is TGTGCCAGCAGCTTAGGGGGCCCAATGGGCGGGCAGTACTTC.

The chain's CDR3 is CASSQGTAEGDTQYF. DNA for the CDR3: TGTGCCAGCAGCCAAGGGACTGCCGAGGGAGATACGCAGTATTTT. The rearrangement uses TRBV7-7 and TRBJ2-3; weak D call: TRBD2 (6 bases). V lost 5 bases and J lost 5, with 17 bases in between. CDR3 length equals 15 residues. Per the germline V gene, CDR1 is SSHAT and CDR2 is FNYEAQ (reference sequence).

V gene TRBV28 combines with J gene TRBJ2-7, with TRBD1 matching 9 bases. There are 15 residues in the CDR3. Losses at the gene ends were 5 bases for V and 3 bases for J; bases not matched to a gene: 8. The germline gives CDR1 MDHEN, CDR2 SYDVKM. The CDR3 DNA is TGTGCCAGCAGTCGAATGGGACAGGGTGACTACGAGCAGTACTTC. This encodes CASSRMGQGDYEQYF.

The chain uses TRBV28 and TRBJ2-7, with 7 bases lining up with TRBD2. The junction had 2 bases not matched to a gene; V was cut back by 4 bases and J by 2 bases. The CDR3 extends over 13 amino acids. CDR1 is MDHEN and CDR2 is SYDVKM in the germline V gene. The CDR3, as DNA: TGTGCCAGCAGTTACGGGACTACCTACGAGCAGTACTTC. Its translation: CASSYGTTYEQYF.

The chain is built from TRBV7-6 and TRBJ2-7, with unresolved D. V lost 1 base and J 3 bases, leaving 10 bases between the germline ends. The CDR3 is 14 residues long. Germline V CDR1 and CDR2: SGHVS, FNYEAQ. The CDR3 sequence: CASSLGEQRYEQYF. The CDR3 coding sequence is TGTGCCAGCAGCTTAGGTGAACAACGCTACGAGCAGTACTTC.

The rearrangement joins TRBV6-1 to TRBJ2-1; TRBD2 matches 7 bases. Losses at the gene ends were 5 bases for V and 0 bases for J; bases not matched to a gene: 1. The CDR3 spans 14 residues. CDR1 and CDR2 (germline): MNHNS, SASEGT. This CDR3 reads CASSLADSYNEQFF. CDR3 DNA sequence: TGTGCCAGCAGTCTAGCGGACTCCTACAATGAGCAGTTCTTC.

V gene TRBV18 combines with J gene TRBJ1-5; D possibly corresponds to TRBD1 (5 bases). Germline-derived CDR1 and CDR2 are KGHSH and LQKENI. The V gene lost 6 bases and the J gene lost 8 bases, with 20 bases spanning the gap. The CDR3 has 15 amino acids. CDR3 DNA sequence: TGTGCCAGCTCCCTTAATCGGGGGGGTCGAGAGCCCCAGCATTTT. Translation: CASSLNRGGREPQHF.

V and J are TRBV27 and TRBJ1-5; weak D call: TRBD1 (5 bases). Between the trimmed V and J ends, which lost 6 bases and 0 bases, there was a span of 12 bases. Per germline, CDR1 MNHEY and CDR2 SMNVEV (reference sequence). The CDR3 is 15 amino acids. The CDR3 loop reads CASRYDSYSNQPQHF. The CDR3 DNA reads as TGTGCCAGCAGATACGACAGCTATAGCAATCAGCCCCAGCATTTT.

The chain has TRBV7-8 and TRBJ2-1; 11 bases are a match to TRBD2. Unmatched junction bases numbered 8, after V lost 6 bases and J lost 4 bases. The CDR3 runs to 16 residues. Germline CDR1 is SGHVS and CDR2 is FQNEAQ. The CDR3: CASRRVLAGAYNEQFF. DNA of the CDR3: TGTGCCAGCAGGAGGGTACTAGCGGGAGCTTACAATGAGCAGTTCTTC.

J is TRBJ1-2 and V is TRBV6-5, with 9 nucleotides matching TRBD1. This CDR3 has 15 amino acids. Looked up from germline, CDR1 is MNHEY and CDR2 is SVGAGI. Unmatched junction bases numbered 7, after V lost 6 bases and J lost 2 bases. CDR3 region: CASRLSGTGNYGYTF. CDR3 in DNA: TGTGCCAGCAGATTATCCGGGACAGGGAACTATGGCTACACCTTC.

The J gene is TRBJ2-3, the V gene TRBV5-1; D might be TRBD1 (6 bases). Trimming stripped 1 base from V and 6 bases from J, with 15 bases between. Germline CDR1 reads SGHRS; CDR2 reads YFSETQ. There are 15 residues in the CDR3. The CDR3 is CASSLPLPDSDTQYF. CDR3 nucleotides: TGCGCCAGCAGCTTGCCACTACCGGACAGTGATACGCAGTATTTT.

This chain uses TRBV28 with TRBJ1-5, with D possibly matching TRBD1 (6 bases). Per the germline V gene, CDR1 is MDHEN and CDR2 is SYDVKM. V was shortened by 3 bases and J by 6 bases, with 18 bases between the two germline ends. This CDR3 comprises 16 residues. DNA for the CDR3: TGTGCCAGCAGTTTCTGGTCGTTAGGGGGGGTTCAGCCCCAGCATTTT. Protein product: CASSFWSLGGVQPQHF.

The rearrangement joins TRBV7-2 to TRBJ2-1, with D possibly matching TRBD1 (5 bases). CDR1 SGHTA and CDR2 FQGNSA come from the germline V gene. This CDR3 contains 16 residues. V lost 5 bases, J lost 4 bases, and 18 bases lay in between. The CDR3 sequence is CASSPFVGHSYNEQFF. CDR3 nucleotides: TGTGCCAGCAGCCCCTTCGTGGGGCATAGTTACAATGAGCAGTTCTTC.

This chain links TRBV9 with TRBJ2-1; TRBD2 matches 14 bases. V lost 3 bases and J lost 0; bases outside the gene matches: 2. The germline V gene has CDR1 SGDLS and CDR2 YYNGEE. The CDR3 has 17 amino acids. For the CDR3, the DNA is TGTGCCAGCAGCGGCGGGACTAGCGGGAGCTCCTACAATGAGCAGTTCTTC. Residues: CASSGGTSGSSYNEQFF.

The CDR3 nucleotides read TGTGCCTGGACAGGGGGAGGCGGGGAGCTGTTTTTT. It yields the protein CAWTGGGGELFF. The rearrangement uses TRBV30 and TRBJ2-2; weak D call: TRBD1 (7 bases). The CDR3 runs 12 residues. Germline V gives CDR1 GTSNPN, CDR2 SVGIG (reference sequence). Trimming cost V 4 bases and J 7 bases, with 10 bases left between them.

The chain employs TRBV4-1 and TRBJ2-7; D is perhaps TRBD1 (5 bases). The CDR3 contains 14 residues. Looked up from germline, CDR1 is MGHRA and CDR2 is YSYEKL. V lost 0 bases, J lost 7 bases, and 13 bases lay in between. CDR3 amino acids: CASSQDGQGGEQYF. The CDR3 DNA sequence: TGCGCCAGCAGCCAAGATGGGCAGGGCGGAGAGCAGTACTTC.

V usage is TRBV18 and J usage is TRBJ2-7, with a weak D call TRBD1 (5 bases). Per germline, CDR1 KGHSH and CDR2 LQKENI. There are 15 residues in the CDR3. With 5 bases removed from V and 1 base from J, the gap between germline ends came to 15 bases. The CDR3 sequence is CASSSTGASSYEQYF. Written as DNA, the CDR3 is TGTGCCAGCTCAAGCACAGGTGCTTCTTCCTACGAGCAGTACTTC.